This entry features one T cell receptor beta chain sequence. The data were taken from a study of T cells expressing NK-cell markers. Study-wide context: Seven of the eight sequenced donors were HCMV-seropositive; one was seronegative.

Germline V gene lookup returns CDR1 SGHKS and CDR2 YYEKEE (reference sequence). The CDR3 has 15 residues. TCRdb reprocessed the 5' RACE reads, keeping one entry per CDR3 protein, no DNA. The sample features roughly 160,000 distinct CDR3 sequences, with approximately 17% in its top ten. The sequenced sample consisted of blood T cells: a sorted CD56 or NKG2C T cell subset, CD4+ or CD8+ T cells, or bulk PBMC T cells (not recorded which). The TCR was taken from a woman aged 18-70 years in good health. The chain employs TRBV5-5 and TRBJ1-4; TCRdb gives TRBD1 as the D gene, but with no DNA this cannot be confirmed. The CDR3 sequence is CASSSGQRTNEKLFF.